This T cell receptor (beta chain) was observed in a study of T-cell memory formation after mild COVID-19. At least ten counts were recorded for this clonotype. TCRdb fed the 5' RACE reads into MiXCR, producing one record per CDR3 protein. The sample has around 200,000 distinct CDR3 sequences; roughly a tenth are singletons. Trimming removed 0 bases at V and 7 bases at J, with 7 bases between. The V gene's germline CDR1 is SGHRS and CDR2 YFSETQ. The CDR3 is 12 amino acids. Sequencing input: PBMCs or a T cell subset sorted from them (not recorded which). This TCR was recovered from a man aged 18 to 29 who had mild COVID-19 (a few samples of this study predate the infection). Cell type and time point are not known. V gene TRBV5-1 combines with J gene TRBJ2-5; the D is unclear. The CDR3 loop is CASSLEGGTQYF. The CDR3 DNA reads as TGCGCCAGCAGCTTGGAAGGTGGGACCCAGTACTTC.